The 4 T cell receptor beta chains in this list originate from one sample, sequenced in a study of blood T cell repertoires in COVID-19. The method was immunoSEQ multiplex PCR; TCRdb's version includes in-frame clones alone and lacks a portion of them. Here the sample spans 150,000 to 200,000 clones, 85% to 90% being singletons. Sample: peripheral blood. These receptors all stem from a human donor in a cohort sampled during active COVID-19.

The rearrangement uses TRBV7-8 and TRBJ2-1, with 7 bases matching TRBD2. The V and J ends lost 0 bases and 7 bases, in that order; junction bases with no gene match: 15. Germline V gives CDR1 SGHVS, CDR2 FQNEAQ. The CDR3 loop spans 18 amino acids. The CDR3 here is CASSLALAGARLMNEQFF. CDR3 DNA sequence: TGTGCCAGCAGCTTAGCGTTGGCGGGAGCCCGATTGATGAATGAGCAGTTCTTC.

This rearrangement joins TRBV4-2 to TRBJ2-7, with TRBD2 matching over 11 bases. CDR3 length: 16 residues. Trimming removed 1 base from V and 5 bases from J; junction bases left unmatched: 7. CDR1 LGHNA and CDR2 YNFKEQ come from the germline V gene. The CDR3 loop reads CASSQGGVAGGHEQYF. In nucleotides, the CDR3 is TGTGCCAGCAGCCAAGGGGGGGTAGCGGGAGGGCACGAGCAGTACTTC.

The rearrangement uses TRBV19 and TRBJ2-2, with D maybe TRBD2 (6 bases). With 1 base removed from V and 5 bases from J, the gap between germline ends came to 11 bases. The CDR3 loop spans 15 amino acids. Germline values: CDR1 LNHDA, CDR2 SQIVND (reference sequence). CDR3 amino acids: CASSIVGGATGELFF. The DNA for the CDR3 is TGTGCCAGTAGTATAGTTGGCGGGGCTACCGGGGAGCTGTTTTTT.

V and J are TRBV7-2 and TRBJ2-4; 9 nucleotides match TRBD1. Germline V gives CDR1 SGHTA, CDR2 FQGNSA. The junction had 11 bases not matched to a gene; V was cut back by 5 bases and J by 6 bases. The CDR3 spans 16 residues. In DNA form, the CDR3 reads TGTGCCAGCAGCCCCTTTAAGACAGGGGGGGGAAACATTCAGTACTTC. As protein: CASSPFKTGGGNIQYF.